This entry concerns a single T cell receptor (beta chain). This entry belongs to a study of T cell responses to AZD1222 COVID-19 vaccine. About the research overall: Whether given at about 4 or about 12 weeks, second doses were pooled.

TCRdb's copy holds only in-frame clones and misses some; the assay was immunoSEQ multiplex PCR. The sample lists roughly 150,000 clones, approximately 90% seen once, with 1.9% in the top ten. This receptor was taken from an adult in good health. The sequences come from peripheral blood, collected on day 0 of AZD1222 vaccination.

The CDR3 spells CSVEAGGVNTEAFF. CDR3 bases: TGCAGCGTTGAAGCGGGCGGGGTCAACACTGAAGCTTTCTTT. V gene TRBV29-1 combines with J gene TRBJ1-1, with D hard to call. Germline lookup yields CDR1 SQVTM and CDR2 ANQGSEA. Trimming took 1 base from V and 2 from J, leaving 11 bases between them. CDR3 length: 14 residues.